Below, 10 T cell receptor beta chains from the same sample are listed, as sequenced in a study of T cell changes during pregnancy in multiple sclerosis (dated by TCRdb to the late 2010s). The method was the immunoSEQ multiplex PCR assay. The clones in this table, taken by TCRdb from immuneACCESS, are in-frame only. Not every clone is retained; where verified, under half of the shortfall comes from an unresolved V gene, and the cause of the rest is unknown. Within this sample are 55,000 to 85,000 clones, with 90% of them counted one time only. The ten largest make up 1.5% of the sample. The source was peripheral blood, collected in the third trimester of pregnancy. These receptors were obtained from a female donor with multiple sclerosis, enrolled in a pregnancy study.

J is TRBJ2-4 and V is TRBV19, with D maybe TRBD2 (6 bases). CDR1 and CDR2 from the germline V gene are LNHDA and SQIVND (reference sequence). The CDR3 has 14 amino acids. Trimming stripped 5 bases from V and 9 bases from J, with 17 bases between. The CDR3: CASSVGREAGIQYF. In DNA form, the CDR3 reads TGTGCCAGTAGTGTAGGTAGGGAGGCGGGCATTCAGTACTTC.

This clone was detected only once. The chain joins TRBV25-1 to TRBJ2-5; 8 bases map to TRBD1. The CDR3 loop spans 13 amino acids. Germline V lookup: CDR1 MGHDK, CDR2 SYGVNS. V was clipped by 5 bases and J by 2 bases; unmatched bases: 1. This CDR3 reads CASSRQGQETQYF. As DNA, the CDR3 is TGTGCCAGCAGTAGACAGGGGCAAGAGACCCAGTACTTC.

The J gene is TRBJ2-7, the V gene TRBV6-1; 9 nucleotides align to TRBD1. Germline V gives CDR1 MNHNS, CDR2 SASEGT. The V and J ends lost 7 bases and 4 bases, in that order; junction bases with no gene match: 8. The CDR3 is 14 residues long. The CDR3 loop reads CASNPDRGGYEQYF. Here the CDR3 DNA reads TGTGCCAGCAACCCGGACAGGGGCGGGTACGAGCAGTACTTC.

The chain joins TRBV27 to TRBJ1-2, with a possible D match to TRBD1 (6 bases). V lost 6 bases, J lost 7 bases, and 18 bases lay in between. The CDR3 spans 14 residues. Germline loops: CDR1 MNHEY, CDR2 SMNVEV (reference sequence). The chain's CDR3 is CASSPGGRFSGYTF. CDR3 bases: TGTGCCAGCAGCCCCGGGGGGCGCTTTAGTGGCTACACCTTC.

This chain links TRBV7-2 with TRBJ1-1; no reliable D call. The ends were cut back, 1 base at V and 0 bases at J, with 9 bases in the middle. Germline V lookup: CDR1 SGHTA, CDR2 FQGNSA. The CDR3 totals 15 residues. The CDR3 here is CASSLGSGMNTEAFF. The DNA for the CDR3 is TGTGCCAGCAGCTTAGGATCCGGGATGAACACTGAAGCTTTCTTT.

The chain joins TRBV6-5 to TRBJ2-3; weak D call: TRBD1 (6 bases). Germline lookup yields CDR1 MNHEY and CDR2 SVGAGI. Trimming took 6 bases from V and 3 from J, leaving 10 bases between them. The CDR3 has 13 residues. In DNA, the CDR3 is TGTGCCAGCAGGGACAGTATAACAGATACGCAGTATTTT. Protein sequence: CASRDSITDTQYF.

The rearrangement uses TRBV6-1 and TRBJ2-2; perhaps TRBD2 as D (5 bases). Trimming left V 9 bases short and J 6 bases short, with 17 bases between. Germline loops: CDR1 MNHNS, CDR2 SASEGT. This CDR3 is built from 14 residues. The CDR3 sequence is CASDTQEGSGELFF. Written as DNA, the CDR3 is TGTGCCAGTGACACGCAAGAGGGATCCGGGGAGCTGTTTTTT.

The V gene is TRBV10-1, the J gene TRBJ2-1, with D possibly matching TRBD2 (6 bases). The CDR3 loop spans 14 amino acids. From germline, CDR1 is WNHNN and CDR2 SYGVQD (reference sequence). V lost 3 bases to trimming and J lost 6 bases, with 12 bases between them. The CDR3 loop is CASSDTRAGNEQFF. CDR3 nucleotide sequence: TGCGCCAGCAGTGATACTAGAGCGGGCAATGAGCAGTTCTTC.

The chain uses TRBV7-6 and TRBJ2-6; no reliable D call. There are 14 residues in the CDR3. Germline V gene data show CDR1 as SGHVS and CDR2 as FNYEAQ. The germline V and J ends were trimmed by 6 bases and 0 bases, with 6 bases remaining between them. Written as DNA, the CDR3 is TGTGCCAGCAGTCCCTTCTCTGGGGCCAACGTCCTGACTTTC. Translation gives CASSPFSGANVLTF.

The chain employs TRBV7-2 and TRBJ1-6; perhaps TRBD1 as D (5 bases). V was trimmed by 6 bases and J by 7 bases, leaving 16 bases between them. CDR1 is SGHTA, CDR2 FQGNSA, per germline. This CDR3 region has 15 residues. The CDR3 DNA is TGTGCCAGCAGGGGGGGTACGCGGCCAAATTCACCCCTCCACTTT. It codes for CASRGGTRPNSPLHF. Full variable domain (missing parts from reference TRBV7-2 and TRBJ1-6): GAGVSQSPSNKVTEKGKDVELRCDPISGHTALYWYRQSLGQGLEFLIYFQGNSAPDKSGLPSDRFSAERTGGSVSTLTIQRTQQEDSAVYLCASRGGTRPNSPLHFGNGTRLTVT.